Presented here are 24 T cell receptor beta chains from one specimen sequenced in a study of blood T cell repertoires in COVID-19. Only in-frame clones appear in the TCRdb table, and some are missing; sequencing was by immunoSEQ multiplex PCR. The sample shows about 260,000 clones, about 88% of them seen only once. Input material: peripheral blood. The receptors stem from a young man with active or convalescent COVID-19.

V is TRBV11-3 and J is TRBJ2-7, with D perhaps TRBD2 (6 bases). The germline V gene has CDR1 SGHNT and CDR2 YENEEA. The CDR3 has 14 amino acids. V lost 6 bases and J lost 0, with 12 bases in between. CDR3 sequence: CASRRRGGSYEQYF. The CDR3 DNA is TGTGCCAGCAGACGGCGGGGCGGCTCCTACGAGCAGTACTTC.

This clone was recorded many times. The chain combines TRBV10-2 with TRBJ1-1; a possible D gene is TRBD1 (6 bases). Trimming removed 7 bases from V and 8 bases from J, with 11 bases in between. The CDR3 has 11 amino acids. Germline V gene sequence: CDR1 WSHSY, CDR2 SAAADI. The CDR3 protein is CASKGGPEAFF. The CDR3 nucleotides are TGCGCCAGCAAGGGGGGGCCCGAAGCTTTCTTT.

The chain recombines TRBV9 with TRBJ2-2; 12 positions agree with TRBD2. This CDR3 is built from 16 residues. Germline V gene sequence: CDR1 SGDLS, CDR2 YYNGEE. The J segment lost 4 bases and the V segment lost 4 bases, leaving 5 bases of the junction unmatched. The CDR3 region is CASSKGTSGSTGELFF. Written as DNA, the CDR3 is TGTGCCAGCAGCAAAGGGACTAGCGGGTCCACCGGGGAGCTGTTTTTT.

The chain couples TRBV7-6 to TRBJ2-3; 14 bases map to TRBD2. This CDR3 region has 17 residues. With V trimmed by 5 bases and J by 4 bases, 8 bases remained unmatched. Germline lookup yields CDR1 SGHVS and CDR2 FNYEAQ. The CDR3 loop reads CASSADPGLAGADTQYF. Here the CDR3 DNA reads TGTGCCAGCAGCGCGGATCCGGGACTAGCGGGAGCAGATACGCAGTATTTT.

The chain combines TRBV5-5 with TRBJ2-7; 7 nucleotides line up with TRBD1. V lost 4 bases, J lost 0 bases, and 4 bases stayed unmatched. This CDR3 spans 14 amino acids. The germline gives CDR1 SGHKS, CDR2 YYEKEE (reference sequence). The CDR3 DNA reads TGTGCCAGCAGCCGGGACAGTTTCTCCTACGAGCAGTACTTC. Translated: CASSRDSFSYEQYF.

This chain connects TRBV3-1 (or the pseudogene TRBV3-2) to TRBJ2-7; D is perhaps TRBD2 (6 bases). Germline values: CDR1 LGHDT, CDR2 YNNKEL (reference sequence). The CDR3 totals 13 residues. Trimming removed 4 bases at V and 3 bases at J, with 10 bases between. CDR3 sequence reads: CASSRMGGYEQYF. The CDR3 coding sequence is TGTGCCAGCAGCCGCATGGGGGGCTACGAGCAGTACTTC.

A single count supports this clone. This chain connects TRBV27 to TRBJ1-1; 7 positions agree with TRBD1. Trimming at V came to 5 bases and at J to 5 bases, leaving 11 bases not matched to a gene. Germline V gene lookup returns CDR1 MNHEY and CDR2 SMNVEV (reference sequence). The length of the CDR3 is 15 residues. For the CDR3, the DNA is TGTGCCAGCAGTCTGTTAGACAGGGATACAACTGAAGCTTTCTTT. Protein sequence: CASSLLDRDTTEAFF.

This chain joins TRBV24-1 and TRBJ2-3; TRBD1 is a possible D gene (5 bases). This CDR3 region has 15 residues. V gave up 1 base and J gave up 2 bases, with 9 bases separating them. Germline V gives CDR1 KGHDR, CDR2 SFDVKD. CDR3 region: CATSDFPRDTDTQYF. DNA of the CDR3: TGTGCCACCAGTGATTTCCCCAGGGACACAGATACGCAGTATTTT.

The sample holds a few counts of this clone. V gene TRBV5-1 combines with J gene TRBJ2-5; D gene unclear. In germline, CDR1 is SGHRS, CDR2 YFSETQ. This CDR3 region has 14 residues. The V end lost 0 bases, the J end lost 4 bases, and 10 bases lay between the germline ends. The CDR3 DNA reads TGCGCCAGCAGCTTGGAGAACTCCCCAGAGACCCAGTACTTC. As protein: CASSLENSPETQYF.

The V and J genes are TRBV27 and TRBJ2-1; 8 nucleotides line up with TRBD1. The trim removed 5 bases at V and 0 bases at J, leaving 6 bases unmatched. The CDR3 is made up of 16 amino acids. Germline V lookup: CDR1 MNHEY, CDR2 SMNVEV (reference sequence). The CDR3 bases are TGTGCCAGCAGTCCTTCCACAGGGGGCTCCTACAATGAGCAGTTCTTC. Protein product: CASSPSTGGSYNEQFF.

This chain links TRBV29-1 with TRBJ1-2; 7 bases map to TRBD1. Trimming removed 7 bases from V and 0 bases from J; junction bases left unmatched: 5. Germline V gene sequence: CDR1 SQVTM, CDR2 ANQGSEA. The CDR3 has 13 residues. In nucleotides, the CDR3 is TGCAGCGGAGACAGGGAGCCTAACTATGGCTACACCTTC. It is translated as CSGDREPNYGYTF.

V gene TRBV27 combines with J gene TRBJ2-2; 14 bases are a match to TRBD2. The CDR3 is made up of 15 amino acids. The V gene end was trimmed by 6 bases and the J gene end by 6 bases; junction bases not matched to a gene: 3. Germline V CDR1 and CDR2: MNHEY, SMNVEV (reference sequence). DNA for the CDR3: TGTGCCAGCAGGGGACTAGCGGGGGCCCCCGGGGAGCTGTTTTTT. Translating it yields CASRGLAGAPGELFF.

This clone was counted at least ten times. The chain uses TRBV11-3 and TRBJ2-3, with D possibly matching TRBD2 (6 bases). The length of the CDR3 is 14 residues. V lost 4 bases to trimming and J lost 6 bases, with 14 bases between them. CDR1 and CDR2 (germline): SGHNT, YENEEA. The CDR3 loop reads CASSSREIGDTQYF. The CDR3 DNA sequence: TGTGCCAGCAGCTCTCGGGAGATCGGCGATACGCAGTATTTT.

This chain links TRBV27 with TRBJ2-1, with D perhaps TRBD2 (5 bases). Germline V gene lookup returns CDR1 MNHEY and CDR2 SMNVEV (reference sequence). The CDR3 covers 16 residues. Trimming removed 2 bases at V and 2 bases at J, with 13 bases between. The CDR3: CASSLGPDGTYNEQFF. The CDR3 bases are TGTGCCAGCAGTTTAGGGCCAGACGGGACCTACAATGAGCAGTTCTTC.

This rearrangement joins TRBV5-8 to TRBJ2-7; tentative D call: TRBD2 (6 bases). Germline V CDR1 and CDR2: SGHTS, YDEGEE. The CDR3 is 15 residues long. V was trimmed by 0 bases and J by 0 bases, leaving 10 bases between them. The CDR3 here is CASSLGGELSYEQYF. CDR3 in DNA: TGTGCCAGCAGCTTGGGGGGGGAACTCTCCTACGAGCAGTACTTC.

This chain connects TRBV12-5 to TRBJ2-1; 7 positions agree with TRBD1. V lost 6 bases and J lost 10; bases outside the gene matches: 3. Germline assignment: CDR1 LGHNT and CDR2 FRNRAP. The CDR3 is made up of 11 amino acids. The CDR3 reads CASGRTGEQFF. CDR3 coding DNA: TGTGCTAGTGGCAGGACAGGCGAGCAGTTCTTC.

The chain uses TRBV19 and TRBJ1-5; D not resolved. Looked up from germline, CDR1 is LNHDA and CDR2 is SQIVND (reference sequence). The CDR3 loop spans 12 amino acids. Trimming took 10 bases from V and 2 from J, leaving 9 bases between them. The CDR3 sequence is CATREGNQPQHF. The CDR3 DNA is TGTGCCACCCGGGAGGGCAATCAGCCCCAGCATTTT.

The rearrangement links TRBV15 to TRBJ1-5; 9 nucleotides line up with TRBD1. Germline V gene data show CDR1 as LNHNV and CDR2 as YYDKDF (reference sequence). V dropped 4 bases and J dropped 10; count of bases not matched to a gene: 11. CDR3 size: 15 residues. The CDR3 DNA sequence: TGTGCCACCAGCACGAGGGCGGACAGGGGACGTCCCCAGCATTTT. Encoded protein: CATSTRADRGRPQHF.

The chain joins TRBV9 to TRBJ1-6, with a possible D match to TRBD1 (6 bases). This CDR3 comprises 15 residues. V was clipped by 4 bases and J by 5 bases, with 13 bases between them. Germline CDR1 is SGDLS and CDR2 is YYNGEE. Here the CDR3 reads CASSKGQLDNSPLHF. In DNA form, the CDR3 reads TGTGCCAGCAGCAAAGGACAGCTTGATAATTCACCCCTCCACTTT.

This chain uses TRBV6-1 with TRBJ2-3, with 9 bases aligning to TRBD1. The CDR3 runs to 15 residues. V lost 3 bases and J lost 3; bases outside the gene matches: 4. The germline gives CDR1 MNHNS, CDR2 SASEGT. This chain's CDR3 is CASSEDRGGTDTQYF. The DNA for the CDR3 is TGTGCCAGCAGTGAGGACAGGGGAGGAACAGATACGCAGTATTTT.

This chain uses TRBV7-9 with TRBJ2-7; D gene ambiguous. The CDR3 totals 14 residues. The V end lost 4 bases, the J end lost 1 base, and 11 bases lay between the germline ends. Germline V gene data show CDR1 as SEHNR and CDR2 as FQNEAQ (reference sequence). CDR3 region: CASSSTTWSYEQYF. CDR3 DNA: TGTGCCAGCAGCTCCACAACATGGTCCTACGAGCAGTACTTC. Full variable domain (outside the CDR3, taken from reference TRBV7-9 and TRBJ2-7): DTGVSQNPRHKITKRGQNVTFRCDPISEHNRLYWYRQTLGQGPEFLTYFQNEAQLEKSRLLSDRFSAERPKGSFSTLEIQRTEQGDSAMYLCASSSTTWSYEQYFGPGTRLTVT.

This clone was recorded only once. The chain couples TRBV10-3 to TRBJ1-5; D perhaps matches TRBD1 (6 bases). CDR3 size: 13 residues. From germline, CDR1 is ENHRY and CDR2 SYGVKD. Trimming pared 11 bases from V and 3 bases from J, leaving 14 bases between. CDR3 DNA sequence: TGTGCCTCCAACAGGGCCGACAATCAGCCCCAGCATTTT. It encodes CASNRADNQPQHF.

The chain recombines TRBV7-2 with TRBJ2-5; the match to TRBD2 covers 7 bases. The V gene end was trimmed by 3 bases and the J gene end by 3 bases; junction bases not matched to a gene: 4. Looked up from germline, CDR1 is SGHTA and CDR2 is FQGNSA. This CDR3 is built from 14 residues. CDR3 amino acids: CASSFHGLEETQYF. The CDR3 region has the DNA TGTGCCAGCAGCTTCCACGGACTAGAAGAGACCCAGTACTTC.

This clone was observed once. The rearrangement uses TRBV9 and TRBJ1-1; 7 positions agree with TRBD1. This CDR3 is built from 15 residues. V trimming: 4 bases; J trimming: 0 bases; junction bases outside the gene matches: 6. CDR1 and CDR2 (germline): SGDLS, YYNGEE. CDR3 bases: TGTGCCAGCAGCCCCTGGACAGGCCTGAACACTGAAGCTTTCTTT. It is translated as CASSPWTGLNTEAFF.